This passage covers 21 T cell receptor beta chains from one sample sequenced in a study of graft-versus-host responses after intestinal transplantation. Using immunoSEQ multiplex PCR, the repertoire was profiled, and TCRdb retains in-frame clones only, with some absent. The sample yields 15,000 to 20,000 clones, roughly 36% seen once. The sample in question was alloreactive CD4+ T cells from a mixed lymphocyte reaction culture, obtained before transplantation. Noted subset: CFSE-low proliferating T cells sorted from approximately six-day pre-transplant mixed lymphocyte reaction (GvH or HvG direction). Every receptor here comes from a human patient who was an organ donor for intestinal transplantation.

The DNA for the CDR3 is TGTGCCAGCAGCAAAGTGGGACAGGGCTGTCAGCCCCAGCATTTT. Translation: CASSKVGQGCQPQHF. The V call is TRBV21-1, the J call TRBJ1-5; the table gives TRBD1 as D, unverified against the DNA. TRBV21-1 corresponds to a pseudogene. CDR3 length: 15 amino acids.

This clone ranks as medium-sized. This chain joins TRBV27 and TRBJ1-3, with TRBD1 matching 7 bases. Germline V gene sequence: CDR1 MNHEY, CDR2 SMNVEV (reference sequence). The CDR3 covers 14 residues. V gave up 8 bases and J gave up 1 base; unmatched junction bases: 5. In nucleotides, the CDR3 is TGTGCCAGCCCGACAGGGAGGTCTGGAAACACCATATATTTT. The encoded protein is CASPTGRSGNTIYF.

The rearrangement links TRBV11-2 to TRBJ2-7; 8 nucleotides match TRBD2. CDR1 SGHAT and CDR2 FQNNGV come from the germline V gene. Germline trimming cut 1 base from V and 5 bases from J; bases unmatched to any gene: 10. This CDR3 has 16 residues. CDR3 in DNA: TGTGCCAGCAGCTTAGGCCCAAGCGGGAGTGGCCACGAGCAGTACTTC. Protein: CASSLGPSGSGHEQYF.

This chain connects TRBV19 to TRBJ2-5; D remains ambiguous. This CDR3 is 14 amino acids long. CDR1 and CDR2 (germline): LNHDA, SQIVND (reference sequence). Trimming took off 1 base at V and 7 bases at J, with 13 bases between the two ends. CDR3: CASSIAYQTGTQYF. For the CDR3, the DNA is TGTGCCAGTAGTATAGCCTATCAGACGGGGACCCAGTACTTC.

This clone came up a few times. This chain uses TRBV5-1 with TRBJ2-7, with 10 bases identical to TRBD2. Germline V CDR1 and CDR2: SGHRS, YFSETQ. Trimming took 4 bases from V and 2 from J; bases not matched to a gene: 3. This CDR3 is built from 14 residues. The CDR3 DNA is TGCGCCAGCAGCCCACTAGCGGGGCCCTACGAGCAGTACTTC. This codes for CASSPLAGPYEQYF.

V is TRBV5-1 and J is TRBJ1-1; D perhaps matches TRBD1 (6 bases). Germline V gene lookup returns CDR1 SGHRS and CDR2 YFSETQ. Trimming took off 0 bases at V and 5 bases at J, with 14 bases between the two ends. The CDR3 spans 15 residues. CDR3 loop: CASSLATGRGTEAFF. CDR3 coding DNA: TGCGCCAGCAGCTTGGCCACAGGGCGGGGGACTGAAGCTTTCTTT.

For the CDR3, the DNA is TGTGCCAGCAGTCAAAACCGGGACACCATCTACGAGCAGTACTTC. It encodes CASSQNRDTIYEQYF. The chain recombines TRBV7-2 with TRBJ2-7; TRBD1 is a possible D gene (6 bases). Germline V CDR1 and CDR2: SGHTA, FQGNSA. The CDR3 is made up of 15 amino acids. Trimming removed 6 bases at V and 3 bases at J, with 18 bases between.

This clone was picked up a small number of times. V usage is TRBV10-3 and J usage is TRBJ2-1; TRBD1 matches at 9 bases. The CDR3 consists of 22 residues. From germline, CDR1 is ENHRY and CDR2 SYGVKD. The V and J ends lost 0 bases and 0 bases, in that order; junction bases with no gene match: 18. The CDR3 region has the DNA TGTGCCATCAGTGAGTCGACCCCGGGACAGGGTACGACCCCGAGCTCCTACAATGAGCAGTTCTTC. Its translation: CAISESTPGQGTTPSSYNEQFF.

This clone showed up just a few times. The rearrangement joins TRBV6-5 to TRBJ1-4; D call uncertain. This CDR3 region has 13 residues. The V and J ends lost 3 bases and 8 bases respectively, with 10 bases between them. Germline assignment: CDR1 MNHEY and CDR2 SVGAGI. For the CDR3, the DNA is TGTGCCAGCAGTTATCGGAGAGGGGAAAAACTGTTTTTT. Translating gives CASSYRRGEKLFF.

The rearrangement links TRBV11-2 to TRBJ2-5, with 9 bases identical to TRBD2. Germline CDR1 and CDR2: SGHAT and FQNNGV. The V segment lost 1 base and the J segment 4 bases; nucleotides outside the gene matches: 7. The CDR3 sequence is 16 residues long. DNA for the CDR3: TGTGCCAGCAGCTTAGTAAAAGCGGGAGGAGGAGAGACCCAGTACTTC. Its protein product is CASSLVKAGGGETQYF.

This clone has a handful of counts. V is TRBV6-5 and J is TRBJ2-5; 9 bases align to TRBD1. Germline CDR1 is MNHEY and CDR2 is SVGAGI. CDR3 length: 13 residues. Trimming removed 6 bases from V and 5 bases from J; junction bases left unmatched: 4. CDR3 DNA sequence: TGTGCCAGCAGGGACAGGGGACTGGAGACCCAGTACTTC. It translates to CASRDRGLETQYF.

This clone turned up a few times. The rearrangement links TRBV5-6 to TRBJ2-6; D is perhaps TRBD1 or TRBD2 (5 bases each). V was shortened by 1 base and J by 2 bases, with 7 bases between the two germline ends. This CDR3 is built from 15 residues. From germline, CDR1 is SGHDT and CDR2 YYEEEE. The CDR3 spells CASSLRGAGANVLTF. The CDR3 DNA reads TGTGCCAGCAGCTTGCGAGGGGCTGGGGCCAACGTCCTGACTTTC.

By frequency in the sample, this clone is medium-sized (0.01 to 0.1%). The chain uses TRBV10-3 and TRBJ1-3; D perhaps matches TRBD1 (5 bases). This CDR3 has 16 residues. Looked up from germline, CDR1 is ENHRY and CDR2 is SYGVKD. Trimming pared 3 bases from V and 0 bases from J, leaving 12 bases between. The CDR3 region has the DNA TGTGCCATCAGTGAATCGGGGCCCCGCTCTGGAAACACCATATATTTT. Protein product: CAISESGPRSGNTIYF.

This clone showed up just a few times. V usage is TRBV7-9 and J usage is TRBJ1-5, with a possible D match to TRBD1 (6 bases). V lost 6 bases and J 5 bases, leaving 17 bases between the germline ends. The CDR3 runs 15 residues. Per the germline V gene, CDR1 is SEHNR and CDR2 is FQNEAQ (reference sequence). CDR3 amino acids: CASSPGGAGDQPQHF. The DNA of the CDR3 is TGTGCCAGCAGTCCCGGGGGGGCGGGCGATCAGCCCCAGCATTTT.

This clone is deemed medium-sized. The chain carries TRBV9 and TRBJ2-1; TRBD2 matches at 8 bases. The germline gives CDR1 SGDLS, CDR2 YYNGEE. This CDR3 contains 15 residues. V dropped 0 bases and J dropped 2; count of bases not matched to a gene: 1. CDR3 nucleotide sequence: TGTGCCAGCAGCGTAGGAGCGGGAGCCTACAATGAGCAGTTCTTC. As protein: CASSVGAGAYNEQFF.

This clone showed up just a few times. The rearrangement links TRBV6-5 to TRBJ2-5; D unresolved. Germline CDR1 and CDR2: MNHEY and SVGAGI. Trimming removed 2 bases from V and 0 bases from J, with 7 bases in between. There are 14 residues in the CDR3. DNA of the CDR3: TGTGCCAGCAGTTACGGGCCGAACCAAGAGACCCAGTACTTC. This translates into CASSYGPNQETQYF.

The rearrangement uses TRBV25-1 and TRBJ1-1; D is undetermined. This CDR3 region has 12 residues. V was clipped by 4 bases and J by 8 bases, with 11 bases between them. Germline V gene data show CDR1 as MGHDK and CDR2 as SYGVNS. The CDR3 DNA is TGTGCCAGCAGTGGAACAGTTAACGAAGCTTTCTTT. Amino acid sequence: CASSGTVNEAFF.

This clone was observed a few times. The rearrangement joins TRBV11-2 to TRBJ2-2, with 7 positions matching TRBD1. CDR1 SGHAT and CDR2 FQNNGV come from the germline V gene. The CDR3 has 15 residues. Unmatched junction bases numbered 4, after V lost 5 bases and J lost 1 base. The CDR3 reads CASSRGQRNTGELFF. For the CDR3, the DNA is TGTGCCAGCAGCAGGGGACAGAGGAACACCGGGGAGCTGTTTTTT.

The chain has TRBV5-5 and TRBJ2-3; a possible D gene is TRBD2 (6 bases). V dropped 0 bases and J dropped 3 bases, with 8 bases sitting between them. This CDR3 has 14 residues. CDR1 SGHKS and CDR2 YYEKEE come from the germline V gene (reference sequence). The CDR3 DNA sequence: TGTGCCAGCAGCTTGGAACTAGCTACAGATACGCAGTATTTT. Amino acids: CASSLELATDTQYF.

This clone rates as medium-sized. V usage is TRBV7-6 and J usage is TRBJ2-7; 9 bases are shared with TRBD1. The CDR3 runs to 13 residues. From germline, CDR1 is SGHVS and CDR2 FNYEAQ. V dropped 4 bases and J dropped 3; count of bases not matched to a gene: 1. The DNA of the CDR3 is TGTGCCAGCAGCTCGGACAGGGGCTACGAGCAGTACTTC. Encoded protein: CASSSDRGYEQYF.

J is TRBJ2-7 and V is TRBV7-7; TRBD1 matches 9 bases. The CDR3 runs to 13 residues. Germline V gene sequence: CDR1 SSHAT, CDR2 FNYEAQ (reference sequence). The V gene end was trimmed by 4 bases and the J gene end by 3 bases; junction bases not matched to a gene: 1. CDR3 protein: CASSSDRGYEQYF. CDR3 bases: TGTGCCAGCAGCTCGGACAGGGGCTACGAGCAGTACTTC.